These 22 T cell receptor beta chains originate from one sample sequenced in a study of cytomegalovirus exposure and HLA in healthy donors. Primers for the PCR totalled 60 Vbeta and 13 Jbeta. Libraries were prepared by immunoSEQ multiplex PCR; TCRdb keeps only in-frame clonotypes and omits some of them. The sample includes fewer than 250,000 clones, about 87% seen only once; the top ten take roughly 1.8%. Sequencing was done on a sample of PBMCs. The receptor source for this set is a woman in her late teens or twenties in good health and CMV-seronegative.

In DNA form, the CDR3 reads TGTGCCAGCAGCCCCGGGGGGGGGCAAGCTAACTATGGCTACACCTTC. Translated: CASSPGGGQANYGYTF. The chain links TRBV5-4 to TRBJ1-2; maybe TRBD1 (6 bases). Trimming pared 4 bases from V and 0 bases from J, leaving 16 bases between. Germline loops: CDR1 SGHNT, CDR2 YYREEE (reference sequence). The CDR3 length is 16 residues.

The chain joins TRBV5-5 to TRBJ2-1; D is unresolved. The V gene's germline CDR1 is SGHKS and CDR2 YYEKEE (reference sequence). Trimming took 4 bases from V and 7 from J, leaving 15 bases between them. This CDR3 is built from 14 residues. CDR3 DNA: TGTGCCAGCAGCGTCCCCGGCAGGATAAATGAGCAGTTCTTC. Protein product: CASSVPGRINEQFF.

The CDR3 region has the DNA TGCAGCGTTACCCTTGGGACAGGGGGCGTCGGGACCCAGTACTTC. It codes for CSVTLGTGGVGTQYF. The chain has TRBV29-1 and TRBJ2-5, with 12 bases identical to TRBD1. The CDR3 totals 15 residues. Losses at the gene ends were 5 bases for V and 7 bases for J; bases not matched to a gene: 11. Germline CDR1 SQVTM, CDR2 ANQGSEA.

The gene calls are TRBV7-9 and TRBJ2-5; D might be TRBD1 (5 bases). The CDR3 sequence is 14 residues long. V lost 3 bases and J lost 0, with 8 bases in between. Looked up from germline, CDR1 is SEHNR and CDR2 is FQNEAQ (reference sequence). Written as DNA, the CDR3 is TGTGCCAGCAGCTTGGGGCCGAACCAAGAGACCCAGTACTTC. This gives the protein CASSLGPNQETQYF. Combining the CDR3 with reference TRBV7-9 and TRBJ2-5 gives the whole variable domain DTGVSQNPRHKITKRGQNVTFRCDPISEHNRLYWYRQTLGQGPEFLTYFQNEAQLEKSRLLSDRFSAERPKGSFSTLEIQRTEQGDSAMYLCASSLGPNQETQYFGPGTRLLVL.

This rearrangement joins TRBV10-3 to TRBJ1-5, with D possibly TRBD1 on 6 matching bases. The CDR3 has 14 residues. V lost 5 bases, J lost 2 bases, and 10 bases lay in between. The V gene's germline CDR1 is ENHRY and CDR2 SYGVKD. CDR3 protein: CAISSNRGNQPQHF. For the CDR3, the DNA is TGTGCCATCAGTTCTAACAGGGGCAATCAGCCCCAGCATTTT.

V gene TRBV6-6 combines with J gene TRBJ2-2; 13 positions agree with TRBD2. The CDR3 contains 14 residues. The V gene end was trimmed by 10 bases and the J gene end by 5 bases; junction bases not matched to a gene: 4. CDR1 MNHNY and CDR2 SVGAGI come from the germline V gene (reference sequence). The CDR3: CATTTSGRTGELFF. The CDR3 coding sequence is TGTGCCACCACGACTAGCGGGAGGACCGGGGAGCTGTTTTTT.

This clone was detected a few times. J is TRBJ2-5 and V is TRBV5-4; D is perhaps TRBD2 (6 bases). Trimming removed 3 bases from V and 3 bases from J, with 12 bases in between. This CDR3 spans 14 amino acids. CDR1 SGHNT and CDR2 YYREEE come from the germline V gene (reference sequence). The CDR3 protein is CASSSFGGEETQYF. The DNA of the CDR3 is TGTGCCAGCAGCTCCTTCGGGGGAGAAGAGACCCAGTACTTC.

The CDR3, as DNA: TGCGCCAGCAGCCAAGGGGGACTAGCGATGGGCGAGCAGTACTTC. The encoded protein is CASSQGGLAMGEQYF. The chain uses TRBV4-1 and TRBJ2-7; 10 nucleotides agree with TRBD2. J lost 6 bases, V lost 1 base, and 6 bases had no gene match. Germline CDR1 and CDR2: MGHRA and YSYEKL. The CDR3 runs to 15 residues.

The genes are TRBV30 and TRBJ1-2; 7 bases align to TRBD1. The CDR3 has 14 amino acids. V gave up 0 bases and J gave up 3 bases; unmatched junction bases: 4. Germline CDR1 and CDR2: GTSNPN and SVGIG (reference sequence). This CDR3 is CAWSVQTGHYGYTF. In DNA form, the CDR3 reads TGTGCCTGGAGTGTACAGACAGGGCACTATGGCTACACCTTC.

This clone has just a few counts. V gene TRBV6-4 combines with J gene TRBJ2-1; tentatively, D is TRBD1 (7 bases). The CDR3 spans 14 residues. Germline CDR1 reads MRHNA; CDR2 reads SNTAGT. Between the trimmed V and J ends, which lost 1 base and 8 bases, there was a span of 12 bases. This CDR3 is CASSDFGGGHEQFF. CDR3 coding DNA: TGTGCCAGCAGTGACTTCGGAGGGGGCCATGAGCAGTTCTTC.

The CDR3 DNA follows: TGTGCCACATCTTTGGGCGGGAGGTCGGGCTATGGCTACACCTTC. As protein: CATSLGGRSGYGYTF. The chain employs TRBV15 and TRBJ1-2; D is undetermined. V was trimmed by 9 bases and J by 4 bases, leaving 21 bases between them. CDR3 length: 15 residues. Germline assignment: CDR1 LNHNV and CDR2 YYDKDF (reference sequence).

The chain has TRBV5-4 and TRBJ1-1; 11 bases map to TRBD1. The CDR3 is 15 amino acids. Germline CDR1 reads SGHNT; CDR2 reads YYREEE (reference sequence). The ends lost 0 bases at V and 5 bases at J; junction bases unmatched: 3. As DNA, the CDR3 is TGTGCCAGCAGCTTGGCCGGGACAGGGGGAACTGAAGCTTTCTTT. Protein product: CASSLAGTGGTEAFF.

The chain employs TRBV4-2 and TRBJ2-2; 10 positions agree with TRBD2. CDR3 length equals 20 residues. V lost 3 bases, J lost 5 bases, and 18 bases stayed unmatched. CDR1 LGHNA and CDR2 YNFKEQ come from the germline V gene. The CDR3 DNA sequence: TGTGCCAGCAGCCACCAAGCGGGAGGGACAGGTCGTGCGGGGACCGGGGAGCTGTTTTTT. Amino acid sequence: CASSHQAGGTGRAGTGELFF.

This chain links TRBV5-1 with TRBJ1-4; TRBD1 aligns across 7 bases. Per germline, CDR1 SGHRS and CDR2 YFSETQ. This CDR3 contains 16 residues. V lost 2 bases and J lost 7; bases outside the gene matches: 11. The CDR3 bases are TGCGCCAGCAGCTTATACGCAGGGGGAGGAGGTGAAAAACTGTTTTTT. As protein: CASSLYAGGGGEKLFF.

The gene calls are TRBV9 and TRBJ1-4, with a possible D match to TRBD1 (5 bases). Trimming left V 6 bases short and J 0 bases short, with 15 bases between. Germline values: CDR1 SGDLS, CDR2 YYNGEE. This CDR3 region has 16 residues. The CDR3 sequence is CASTRGGGTTNEKLFF. Here the CDR3 DNA reads TGTGCCAGCACCCGAGGCGGGGGAACAACTAATGAAAAACTGTTTTTT.

The chain joins TRBV5-4 to TRBJ1-1; 7 bases map to TRBD1. Trimming took 4 bases from V and 0 from J; bases not matched to a gene: 12. This CDR3 spans 17 amino acids. In germline, CDR1 is SGHNT, CDR2 YYREEE (reference sequence). The CDR3 here is CASSRRRGRIMNTEAFF. DNA for the CDR3: TGTGCCAGCAGCCGAAGGAGGGGGCGCATCATGAACACTGAAGCTTTCTTT.

The rearrangement uses TRBV18 and TRBJ1-2; D is possibly TRBD1 (6 bases). The CDR3 sequence is 15 residues long. V was shortened by 4 bases and J by 8 bases, with 20 bases between the two germline ends. CDR1 is KGHSH, CDR2 LQKENI, per germline. CDR3 DNA sequence: TGTGCCAGCTCACTGGGGGCCGGGACACCTGGAGGCTACACCTTC. This sequence encodes CASSLGAGTPGGYTF. Full variable domain (missing parts from reference TRBV18 and TRBJ1-2): NAGVMQNPRHLVRRRGQEARLRCSPMKGHSHVYWYRQLPEEGLKFMVYLQKENIIDESGMPKERFSAEFPKEGPSILRIQQVVRGDSAAYFCASSLGAGTPGGYTFGSGTRLTVV.

This clone was observed a few times. This chain joins TRBV29-1 and TRBJ2-7; perhaps TRBD1 as D (6 bases). V was pared by 1 base and J by 0 bases, with 13 bases between. Germline V CDR1 and CDR2: SQVTM, ANQGSEA. This CDR3 spans 15 amino acids. CDR3 nucleotide sequence: TGCAGCGTTGAAGTGGGGGACACGGGCTCCTACGAGCAGTACTTC. Its protein is CSVEVGDTGSYEQYF.

The chain combines TRBV2 with TRBJ1-5; TRBD1 is a possible D gene (6 bases). V dropped 6 bases and J dropped 0 bases, with 12 bases sitting between them. CDR3 size: 15 residues. CDR1 and CDR2 from the germline V gene are SNHLY and FYNNEI. The CDR3 coding sequence is TGTGCCAGCAGCGGCAGGGGAGATAGCAATCAGCCCCAGCATTTT. Its translation is CASSGRGDSNQPQHF.

The chain links TRBV6-1 to TRBJ2-7, with 11 bases aligning to TRBD1. This CDR3 comprises 15 residues. Trimming removed 6 bases from V and 3 bases from J; junction bases left unmatched: 7. Looked up from germline, CDR1 is MNHNS and CDR2 is SASEGT. This chain's CDR3 is CASRASGTGGYEQYF. In DNA, the CDR3 is TGTGCCAGCAGGGCCTCCGGGACAGGGGGCTACGAGCAGTACTTC.

DNA for the CDR3: TGTGCCAGCAGTTACCGACTTAATGGAAACACCATATATTTT. It is translated as CASSYRLNGNTIYF. The genes are TRBV6-5 and TRBJ1-3; no clear D gene. V lost 2 bases and J lost 3, with 8 bases in between. Germline CDR1 is MNHEY and CDR2 is SVGAGI. The CDR3 consists of 14 residues.

The chain employs TRBV6-6 and TRBJ2-7, with D possibly matching TRBD1 (5 bases). This CDR3 is 13 amino acids long. Looked up from germline, CDR1 is MNHNY and CDR2 is SVGAGI (reference sequence). The V end was cut by 8 bases, the J end by 0 bases, with 11 bases between. The CDR3 DNA reads as TGTGCCAGCGCTGACAGTTCCTCCTACGAGCAGTACTTC. Translating gives CASADSSSYEQYF.